A selection of T cell receptor beta chains follows, all from one sample in a study of T-cell reconstitution after alpha-beta-depleted transplantation in children. TCRdb re-called the PCR reads through MiXCR, storing one row per CDR3 protein. The sample has approximately 210,000 distinct CDR3 sequences; more than 15% are singletons. Source: PBMCs, mostly from graft donor cells, taken 360 days after TCRalphabeta/CD19-depleted stem cell transplant. These receptors all come from a male patient under 10 years old who had a stem cell transplant for acute lymphoblastic leukemia, so the T cells may come from the graft donor. Each CDR3 is given with its conserved first and last residue. D genes are given only for firm matches. Clone size is shown for a subset of rows, as once, few, many or a class of expanded clone.

V gene	D gene	clone size	J gene	CDR3 DNA	CDR3 protein
TRBV5-1	NA	few	TRBJ2-3	TGCGCCAGCAGCTGGGGCGGCACAACAGATACGCAGTATTTT	CASSWGGTTDTQYF
TRBV5-4	TRBD2	few	TRBJ2-3	TGTGCCAGCAGCTCTGCTAGCGGGAAGACGACAGATACGCAGTATTTT	CASSSASGKTTDTQYF
TRBV5-1	NA	few	TRBJ2-7	TGCGCCAGCAGCCCTTGGTCGAGCACTGGCTACGAGCAGTACTTC	CASSPWSSTGYEQYF
TRBV7-2	NA	few	TRBJ2-7	TGTGCCAGCAGCCCCTCTTACGGGGTCTCCTACGAGCAGTACTTC	CASSPSYGVSYEQYF
TRBV7-9	NA	NA	TRBJ2-5	TGTGCCAGCAGCTTTATTTCTACGGGCGAGACCCAGTACTTC	CASSFISTGETQYF
TRBV29-1	NA	NA	TRBJ2-7	TGCAGCGTTGGGGCCAATTATAAAATATCCTACGAGCAGTACTTC	CSVGANYKISYEQYF
TRBV7-2	NA	few	TRBJ2-1	TGTGCCAGCAGCTCAGGCGGGCTCCTAGGCAATGAGCAGTTCTTC	CASSSGGLLGNEQFF
TRBV5-5	NA	NA	TRBJ1-1	TGTGCCAGCAGCTTCTTTAGGGAAAGGGCTGATGGCACTGAAGCTTTCTTT	CASSFFRERADGTEAFF
TRBV11-1	NA	NA	TRBJ2-1	TGTGCCAGCAGCAATCGCGGTCGGGGGCGGAGGGGAAACAATGAGCAGTTCTTC	CASSNRGRGRRGNNEQFF
TRBV18	NA	NA	TRBJ2-1	TGTGCCAGCTCATCCCGGGCCACAGGGTCCTACAATGAGCAGTTCTTC	CASSSRATGSYNEQFF